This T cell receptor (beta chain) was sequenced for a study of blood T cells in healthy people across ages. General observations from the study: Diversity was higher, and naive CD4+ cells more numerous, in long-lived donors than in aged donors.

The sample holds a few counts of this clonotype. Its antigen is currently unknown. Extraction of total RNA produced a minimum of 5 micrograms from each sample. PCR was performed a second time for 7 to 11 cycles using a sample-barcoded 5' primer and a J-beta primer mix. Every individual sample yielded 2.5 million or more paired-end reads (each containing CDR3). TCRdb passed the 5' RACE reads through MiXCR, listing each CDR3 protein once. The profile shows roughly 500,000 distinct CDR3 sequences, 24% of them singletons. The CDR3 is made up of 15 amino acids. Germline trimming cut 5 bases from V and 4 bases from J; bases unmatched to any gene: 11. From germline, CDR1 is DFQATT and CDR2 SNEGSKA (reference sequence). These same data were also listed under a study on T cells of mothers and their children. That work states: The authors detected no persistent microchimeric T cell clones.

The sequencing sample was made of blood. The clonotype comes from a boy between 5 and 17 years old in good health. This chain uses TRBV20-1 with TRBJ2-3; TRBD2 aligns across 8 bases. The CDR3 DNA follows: TGCAGTGCTCCTAATCCAGCGGGAGCATCAGATACGCAGTATTTT. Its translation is CSAPNPAGASDTQYF.